The 10 T cell receptor beta chains in this list originate from one sample, sequenced in a study of T-cell reconstitution after alpha-beta-depleted transplantation in children. A TCRbeta library incorporating unique molecular identifiers was prepared. MiXCR was run by TCRdb on the PCR reads, yielding one entry per CDR3 protein. The sample carries about 580,000 distinct CDR3 sequences, roughly 23% recorded once. The specimen was PBMCs, mostly from graft donor cells, collected 360 days after TCRalphabeta/CD19-depleted stem cell transplant. These receptors were obtained from a boy under three years old who had a stem cell transplant for acute myeloid leukemia, so the T cells may come from the graft donor.

V and J are TRBV7-2 and TRBJ1-1; 9 bases match TRBD1. The CDR3 has 13 amino acids. After removal of 5 bases from V and 4 bases from J, the junction contained 2 bases not matched to a gene. Germline CDR1 and CDR2: SGHTA and FQGNSA. CDR3 region: CASSTGQGTEAFF. For the CDR3, the DNA is TGTGCCAGCAGCACGGGACAGGGCACTGAAGCTTTCTTT.

This clonotype was counted a few times. V and J are TRBV6-5 and TRBJ2-3; 9 bases align to TRBD2. Trimming removed 3 bases from V and 0 bases from J; junction bases left unmatched: 10. Per the germline V gene, CDR1 is MNHEY and CDR2 is SVGAGI. This CDR3 comprises 18 residues. CDR3 amino acids: CASSYPAGGYSSTDTQYF. The CDR3 bases are TGTGCCAGCAGTTATCCGGCGGGGGGGTACTCTAGCACAGATACGCAGTATTTT.

This clonotype came up many times. The rearrangement links TRBV20-1 to TRBJ2-3; D gene uncertain. The V end lost 5 bases, the J end lost 1 base, and 7 bases lay between the germline ends. The CDR3 loop spans 12 amino acids. Per the germline V gene, CDR1 is DFQATT and CDR2 is SNEGSKA (reference sequence). The CDR3 is CSAGPGTDTQYF. Here the CDR3 DNA reads TGCAGTGCTGGTCCAGGCACAGATACGCAGTATTTT.

The CDR3 is CSIGNYDEQFF. CDR3 coding DNA: TGCAGCATTGGGAATTACGATGAGCAGTTCTTC. This chain links TRBV29-1 with TRBJ2-1; D is undetermined. V lost 8 bases, J lost 8 bases, and 13 bases lay in between. The CDR3 length is 11 residues. Germline CDR1 SQVTM, CDR2 ANQGSEA.

In its sample, this clonotype was seen many times. The J gene is TRBJ2-5, the V gene TRBV12-3 or TRBV12-4, with D perhaps being TRBD1 or TRBD2 (5 bases each). With 2 bases removed from V and 5 bases from J, the gap between germline ends came to 21 bases. The CDR3 is made up of 17 amino acids. As DNA, the CDR3 is TGTGCCAGCAGTTTATTGGCAGGAGGCCTCCCAGGGGAGACCCAGTACTTC. This gives the protein CASSLLAGGLPGETQYF.

This clonotype was counted between two and nine times. V and J are TRBV24-1 and TRBJ2-3; no reliable D call. The length of the CDR3 is 13 residues. The germline gives CDR1 KGHDR, CDR2 SFDVKD. Deletions cut 7 bases from V and 2 bases from J, with 9 bases between. The CDR3 region has the DNA TGTGCCACCAGAGGAATATACACAGATACGCAGTATTTT. It encodes CATRGIYTDTQYF.

This clonotype occurred a few times. The genes are TRBV25-1 and TRBJ2-3, with D unclear. The CDR3 extends over 15 amino acids. Trimming shortened V by 3 bases and J by 2 bases, and 12 bases separated the two germline ends. Germline CDR1 and CDR2: MGHDK and SYGVNS. CDR3 loop: CASSDEGSVTDTQYF. CDR3 bases: TGTGCCAGCAGTGACGAAGGATCGGTCACAGATACGCAGTATTTT.

The chain links TRBV5-1 to TRBJ2-1, with 8 bases matching TRBD1. The germline V gene encodes CDR1 SGHRS and CDR2 YFSETQ. Trimming cost V 0 bases and J 10 bases; bases outside gene matches: 9. This CDR3 has 15 residues. CDR3 DNA: TGCGCCAGCAGCTTGGGGTCCGGGACAGGATTCGAGCAGTTCTTC. As protein: CASSLGSGTGFEQFF.

The V and J genes are TRBV6-1 and TRBJ2-2; weak D call: TRBD1 (6 bases). Germline V gene data show CDR1 as MNHNS and CDR2 as SASEGT. This CDR3 region has 16 residues. Trimming removed 5 bases at V and 3 bases at J, with 16 bases between. The CDR3, as DNA: TGTGCCAGCAGTCTTCATCAGGGGCGGGACACCGGGGAGCTGTTTTTT. Protein product: CASSLHQGRDTGELFF.

Many counts were recorded for this clonotype. The chain employs TRBV28 and TRBJ1-2, with a weak D call TRBD1 (5 bases). Germline V gene data show CDR1 as MDHEN and CDR2 as SYDVKM. This CDR3 spans 18 amino acids. With 5 bases removed from V and 3 bases from J, the gap between germline ends came to 25 bases. CDR3 DNA: TGTGCCAGCAGTCCCCTATCTCGTCGGGGGAGGGTAGACTATGGCTACACCTTC. Protein product: CASSPLSRRGRVDYGYTF.